The 25 T cell receptor beta chains below all came from one sample that was sequenced in a study of memory CD4+ T cells and cytomegalovirus serostatus. Sequencing used immunoSEQ multiplex PCR; TCRdb keeps in-frame clones, though not all of them. The data contain over 50,000 clones, around 81% of them singletons. Single viable CD3+CD4+CD8-CD45RO+ cells were sorted as the memory CD4+ T cells. Specimen: memory CD4+ T cells from blood. These receptors were obtained from an adult in good health and CMV-seronegative.

The chain uses TRBV4-3 and TRBJ2-5, with TRBD2 matching 9 bases. Per the germline V gene, CDR1 is LGHNA and CDR2 is YSLEER. V was clipped by 0 bases and J by 1 base; unmatched bases: 12. This CDR3 has 19 amino acids. Here the CDR3 DNA reads TGCGCCAGCAGCCAAGATCTGCCAGCGGGGGGTGTACCCCAAGAGACCCAGTACTTC. Its protein product is CASSQDLPAGGVPQETQYF.

This rearrangement joins TRBV7-6 to TRBJ2-5; D is uncertain. Trimming cost V 2 bases and J 1 base, with 14 bases left between them. CDR1 is SGHVS and CDR2 is FNYEAQ in the germline V gene. The CDR3 loop spans 16 amino acids. The CDR3 region has the DNA TGTGCCAGCAGCTTAAGCCCCCCGGTGGGCCAAGAGACCCAGTACTTC. Translation gives CASSLSPPVGQETQYF.

Only a few counts were recorded for this clone. This chain joins TRBV5-6 and TRBJ2-2; possibly TRBD2 for D (5 bases). Germline CDR1 is SGHDT and CDR2 is YYEEEE. The germline V and J ends were trimmed by 4 bases and 3 bases, with 19 bases remaining between them. This CDR3 contains 17 residues. The CDR3 DNA follows: TGTGCCAGCAGCCCGGTGGAGGTTAAAAGAGACACCGGGGAGCTGTTTTTT. Protein sequence: CASSPVEVKRDTGELFF.

V is TRBV7-9 and J is TRBJ2-1; 8 bases line up with TRBD2. V lost 4 bases to trimming and J lost 10 bases; unmatched junction nucleotides: 3. Germline loops: CDR1 SEHNR, CDR2 FQNEAQ (reference sequence). CDR3 size: 12 residues. The CDR3 DNA sequence: TGTGCCAGCAGCTACGGGGGGGCGGAGCAGTTCTTC. The encoded protein is CASSYGGAEQFF.

The chain has TRBV29-1 and TRBJ2-5; 9 bases line up with TRBD1. This CDR3 spans 14 amino acids. Germline-derived CDR1 and CDR2 are SQVTM and ANQGSEA. Trimming at V came to 6 bases and at J to 2 bases, leaving 7 bases not matched to a gene. The CDR3, as DNA: TGCAGCGTGGGAAGCGGGACAGGGCAAGAGACCCAGTACTTC. This encodes CSVGSGTGQETQYF.

V gene TRBV2 combines with J gene TRBJ2-1; perhaps TRBD2 as D (6 bases). Trimming stripped 4 bases from V and 0 bases from J, with 10 bases between. The length of the CDR3 is 15 residues. The germline V gene has CDR1 SNHLY and CDR2 FYNNEI. The CDR3 DNA is TGTGCCAGCAGTGTAATGGGACTCTCCTACAATGAGCAGTTCTTC. This encodes CASSVMGLSYNEQFF.

V is TRBV11-2 and J is TRBJ1-3; no firm D call. This CDR3 comprises 14 residues. CDR1 is SGHAT, CDR2 FQNNGV, per germline. V was pared by 2 bases and J by 4 bases, with 9 bases between. The CDR3 DNA reads TGTGCCAGCAGCTTATATACAGCGGGAAACACCATATATTTT. Its translation: CASSLYTAGNTIYF.

On this clone: Additional DNA sequences in this sample encode the identical CDR3. The V call is TRBV5-4, the J call TRBJ1-1, with TRBD1 identical over 7 bases. J was trimmed by 1 base and V by 0 bases; bases with no gene match: 0. Germline V gene data show CDR1 as SGHNT and CDR2 as YYREEE (reference sequence). This CDR3 has 14 residues. The DNA for the CDR3 is TGTGCCAGCAGCTTGGGGGACAGGAACACTGAAGCTTTCTTT. Amino acid sequence: CASSLGDRNTEAFF.

The chain joins TRBV5-5 to TRBJ2-7; D ambiguous. CDR3 length: 11 residues. Trimming pared 2 bases from V and 3 bases from J, leaving 3 bases between. Germline V CDR1 and CDR2: SGHKS, YYEKEE (reference sequence). CDR3 DNA: TGTGCCAGCAGCTTATACTACGAGCAGTACTTC. Translating it yields CASSLYYEQYF.

The V call is TRBV18, the J call TRBJ1-1; a possible D gene is TRBD1 (5 bases). Germline values: CDR1 KGHSH, CDR2 LQKENI. V dropped 5 bases and J dropped 4 bases, with 11 bases sitting between them. The CDR3 is made up of 13 amino acids. The CDR3 DNA follows: TGTGCCAGCTCAATTGGGGGTGGCACTGAAGCTTTCTTT. As protein: CASSIGGGTEAFF.

Concerning this clone itself: Different DNA sequences within this sample yield the same CDR3. This rearrangement joins TRBV18 to TRBJ2-1; D may match TRBD1 or TRBD2 (5 bases each). From germline, CDR1 is KGHSH and CDR2 LQKENI. V lost 3 bases and J 0 bases, leaving 9 bases between the germline ends. The CDR3 has 15 residues. CDR3 residues: CASSPPGSSYNEQFF. CDR3 in DNA: TGTGCCAGCTCACCGCCAGGGAGCTCCTACAATGAGCAGTTCTTC. The whole variable domain, remainder taken from reference TRBV18 and TRBJ2-1, is NAGVMQNPRHLVRRRGQEARLRCSPMKGHSHVYWYRQLPEEGLKFMVYLQKENIIDESGMPKERFSAEFPKEGPSILRIQQVVRGDSAAYFCASSPPGSSYNEQFFGPGTRLTVL.

The chain employs TRBV7-2 and TRBJ1-3; D unclear. Trimming took 4 bases from V and 0 from J, leaving 4 bases between them. CDR3 length: 13 amino acids. Germline V gene sequence: CDR1 SGHTA, CDR2 FQGNSA. DNA of the CDR3: TGTGCCAGCAGCTCCTACTCTGGAAACACCATATATTTT. Residues: CASSSYSGNTIYF.

This clone was counted a single time. The rearrangement uses TRBV7-6 and TRBJ2-1; 12 positions agree with TRBD1. This CDR3 has 15 amino acids. CDR1 and CDR2 (germline): SGHVS, FNYEAQ. Trimming cost V 8 bases and J 7 bases; bases outside gene matches: 9. The DNA for the CDR3 is TGTGCCAGCGGGTACCGGGACAGGGGGCGTAATGAGCAGTTCTTC. Translated, it gives CASGYRDRGRNEQFF. The entire variable domain, with the rest obtained from reference TRBV7-6 and TRBJ2-1, is as follows: GAGVSQSPRYKVTKRGQDVALRCDPISGHVSLYWYRQALGQGPEFLTYFNYEAQQDKSGLPNDRFSAERPEGSISTLTIQRTEQRDSAMYRCASGYRDRGRNEQFFGPGTRLTVL.

The rearrangement uses TRBV19 and TRBJ2-2; 10 bases match TRBD2. The CDR3 extends over 19 amino acids. The V and J ends lost 2 bases and 0 bases, in that order; junction bases with no gene match: 9. Germline V lookup: CDR1 LNHDA, CDR2 SQIVND (reference sequence). The CDR3 reads CASSIRGGAGGPNTGELFF. The CDR3 bases are TGTGCCAGTAGTATAAGGGGAGGAGCGGGAGGGCCGAACACCGGGGAGCTGTTTTTT.

The gene calls are TRBV6-1 and TRBJ2-1; tentatively, D is TRBD1 (5 bases). Trimming removed 2 bases at V and 8 bases at J, with 10 bases between. The CDR3 loop spans 13 amino acids. Germline CDR1 MNHNS, CDR2 SASEGT. CDR3 sequence: CASSERGWDEQFF. DNA for the CDR3: TGTGCCAGCAGTGAAAGGGGATGGGATGAGCAGTTCTTC.

The J gene is TRBJ2-3, the V gene TRBV6-4; D is unresolved. Trimming removed 0 bases at V and 5 bases at J, with 27 bases between. In germline, CDR1 is MRHNA, CDR2 SNTAGT. The CDR3 length is 20 residues. The CDR3 DNA follows: TGTGCCAGCAGTGACTCGATATGTGGCGGAGTCGTTCACAAGAGAGATACGCAGTATTTT. Translating it yields CASSDSICGGVVHKRDTQYF.

This chain joins TRBV5-4 and TRBJ1-1, with 9 bases aligning to TRBD1. Germline CDR1 reads SGHNT; CDR2 reads YYREEE (reference sequence). The CDR3 runs to 18 residues. Trimming at V came to 3 bases and at J to 5 bases, leaving 17 bases not matched to a gene. Here the CDR3 reads CASSSSGQGLIKGTEAFF. The CDR3 nucleotides read TGTGCCAGCAGCTCGTCGGGACAGGGTCTGATAAAGGGGACTGAAGCTTTCTTT.

The J gene is TRBJ2-4, the V gene TRBV14, with 9 bases matching TRBD1. Germline V CDR1 and CDR2: SGHDN, FVKESK. The CDR3 totals 13 residues. The V gene end was trimmed by 1 base and the J gene end by 13 bases; junction bases not matched to a gene: 5. The CDR3 reads CASSQVVGQGQYF. The CDR3 DNA sequence: TGTGCCAGCAGCCAAGTAGTAGGACAGGGGCAGTACTTC.

The chain joins TRBV5-1 to TRBJ1-6, with TRBD1 identical over 9 bases. CDR3 length: 15 residues. Germline values: CDR1 SGHRS, CDR2 YFSETQ. V lost 4 bases, J lost 4 bases, and 3 bases stayed unmatched. CDR3 bases: TGCGCCAGCAGCCCCGGACAGGGGTATAATTCACCCCTCCACTTT. It codes for CASSPGQGYNSPLHF. Complete variable domain (other parts from reference TRBV5-1 and TRBJ1-6): KAGVTQTPRYLIKTRGQQVTLSCSPISGHRSVSWYQQTPGQGLQFLFEYFSETQRNKGNFPGRFSGRQFSNSRSEMNVSTLELGDSALYLCASSPGQGYNSPLHFGNGTRLTVT.

This clone was observed a few times. V gene TRBV7-9 combines with J gene TRBJ1-1; TRBD1 matches at 8 bases. CDR3 length: 16 residues. The V and J ends lost 5 bases and 4 bases, in that order; junction bases with no gene match: 12. Germline assignment: CDR1 SEHNR and CDR2 FQNEAQ (reference sequence). The CDR3 here is CASSTRTGKDSTEAFF. The CDR3 DNA sequence: TGTGCCAGCAGCACCAGGACAGGGAAGGACTCCACTGAAGCTTTCTTT.

In this sample, this clone turned up a few times. The genes are TRBV5-4 and TRBJ1-1; D might be TRBD1 (5 bases). The CDR3 runs 13 residues. Germline V lookup: CDR1 SGHNT, CDR2 YYREEE (reference sequence). Trimming cost V 5 bases and J 0 bases, with 8 bases left between them. CDR3 coding DNA: TGTGCCAGCAGTCGGGACCTGAACACTGAAGCTTTCTTT. Translation gives CASSRDLNTEAFF.

CDR3 DNA sequence: TGTGCCAGCAGACAACCCGGCCAGGGGATATATGGCTACACCTTC. Its protein product is CASRQPGQGIYGYTF. The chain uses TRBV28 and TRBJ1-2, with D perhaps TRBD1 (6 bases). Germline V gives CDR1 MDHEN, CDR2 SYDVKM. CDR3 size: 15 residues. Trimming removed 6 bases from V and 5 bases from J, with 19 bases in between.

V is TRBV5-8 and J is TRBJ1-1; D gene uncertain. The CDR3 spans 16 residues. V lost 0 bases, J lost 2 bases, and 14 bases lay in between. Germline V lookup: CDR1 SGHTS, CDR2 YDEGEE. The CDR3, as DNA: TGTGCCAGCAGCTTGGAACCGTGGGTATATAACACTGAAGCTTTCTTT. Amino acids: CASSLEPWVYNTEAFF.

The chain joins TRBV7-2 to TRBJ1-2; D gene ambiguous. Trimming removed 5 bases at V and 2 bases at J, with 15 bases between. This CDR3 spans 15 amino acids. CDR1 is SGHTA, CDR2 FQGNSA, per germline. The CDR3 here is CASSPGGGWNYGYTF. CDR3 nucleotides: TGTGCCAGCAGCCCGGGTGGAGGGTGGAACTATGGCTACACCTTC.

This clone was found a few times. This sequence joins TRBV9 and TRBJ2-1; perhaps TRBD2 as D (7 bases). The length of the CDR3 is 15 residues. Trimming left V 0 bases short and J 10 bases short, with 17 bases between. Germline CDR1 SGDLS, CDR2 YYNGEE. As DNA, the CDR3 is TGTGCCAGCAGCGTAGGAGGCACCAAGGGGGGGGAGCAGTTCTTC. Translating it yields CASSVGGTKGGEQFF.